The 9 T cell receptor beta chains presented below share a single source sample, sequenced in a study of metastatic and nonmetastatic thyroid tumors. Before thyroid surgery, none of the patients had received any treatment. Through MiXCR, TCRdb re-clonotyped the PCR reads. This table has 25,000 to 30,000 clones, more than 14% appearing once. The sample comprised blood. All receptors come from a male donor with papillary thyroid cancer or a benign thyroid nodule (not recorded which). Some clones in this sample may be carry-over from other donors' samples.

V gene TRBV28 combines with J gene TRBJ1-6; D call uncertain. CDR1 and CDR2 (germline): MDHEN, SYDVKM. The germline V and J ends were trimmed by 2 bases and 4 bases, with 15 bases remaining between them. The CDR3 loop spans 17 amino acids. The chain's CDR3 is CASSLPNSGGYNSPLHF. DNA of the CDR3: TGTGCCAGCAGTTTACCGAACTCAGGCGGGTATAATTCACCCCTCCACTTT.

At least ten counts were recorded for this clone. This rearrangement joins TRBV5-1 to TRBJ2-7; 8 nucleotides line up with TRBD1. This CDR3 has 15 residues. J was trimmed by 7 bases and V by 4 bases; bases with no gene match: 13. Per the germline V gene, CDR1 is SGHRS and CDR2 is YFSETQ. The CDR3 sequence is CASSRISDRAGEQYF. The DNA for the CDR3 is TGCGCCAGCAGCCGGATTTCGGACAGGGCAGGTGAGCAGTACTTC.

By sample fraction, this clone is medium-sized. The chain recombines TRBV20-1 with TRBJ2-7, with TRBD2 matching over 8 bases. The V gene end was trimmed by 3 bases and the J gene end by 3 bases; junction bases not matched to a gene: 4. CDR3 size: 13 residues. Germline CDR1 reads DFQATT; CDR2 reads SNEGSKA (reference sequence). CDR3 nucleotide sequence: TGCAGTGCTAGGAGTCTAGCGGGCTACGAGCAGTACTTC. Its protein product is CSARSLAGYEQYF.

In its sample, this clone was seen many times. V is TRBV6-6 and J is TRBJ2-1; TRBD1 is a possible D gene (5 bases). Germline CDR1 and CDR2: MNHNY and SVGAGI (reference sequence). With 2 bases removed from V and 5 bases from J, the gap between germline ends came to 10 bases. There are 14 residues in the CDR3. The CDR3 coding sequence is TGTGCCAGCAGTTACCAGGGCGTCCACAATGAGCAGTTCTTC. This codes for CASSYQGVHNEQFF.

This clone was counted many times. The V and J genes are TRBV13 and TRBJ2-4; TRBD1 agrees at 10 bases. Germline trimming cut 5 bases from V and 3 bases from J; bases unmatched to any gene: 4. The CDR3 runs 15 residues. Per the germline V gene, CDR1 is PRHDT and CDR2 is FYEKMQ (reference sequence). The DNA for the CDR3 is TGTGCCAGCAGCCAGGGACAGGGGTACAAAAACATTCAGTACTTC. Translating it yields CASSQGQGYKNIQYF.

This clone was seen at least ten times. The chain carries TRBV6-4 and TRBJ2-3; 7 bases align to TRBD2. The CDR3 has 14 amino acids. V lost 2 bases and J lost 1; bases outside the gene matches: 0. Germline V gene data show CDR1 as MRHNA and CDR2 as SNTAGT. The CDR3 nucleotides are TGTGCCAGCAGTGACGCGGGGGGCACAGATACGCAGTATTTT. Translating gives CASSDAGGTDTQYF.

This clone was counted only a few times. The chain joins TRBV6-1 to TRBJ1-2, with D unresolved. The CDR3 consists of 13 residues. Trimming took off 6 bases at V and 2 bases at J, with 10 bases between the two ends. Germline assignment: CDR1 MNHNS and CDR2 SASEGT. The CDR3 DNA sequence: TGTGCCAGCAGCTTGTACAGAAACTATGGCTACACCTTC. Translation: CASSLYRNYGYTF.

This clone was picked up a small number of times. The junction and the germline gene differ at one end; a read error may be behind it. This rearrangement joins TRBV6-2 or TRBV6-3 to TRBJ1-5; a possible D gene is TRBD1 (5 bases). Germline loops: CDR1 MNHEY, CDR2 SVGEGT. This CDR3 is 15 amino acids long. The CDR3 nucleotides read TGTGTCAGCAGTTCCAGGGAAAGGAGCAATCATCCCCAGCATTTT. Amino acid sequence: CVSSSRERSNHPQHF.

This clone has a count of ten or more. The gene calls are TRBV6-1 and TRBJ2-4; 8 bases agree with TRBD2. The germline gives CDR1 MNHNS, CDR2 SASEGT. With 5 bases clipped from V and 6 bases from J, the junction kept 6 bases outside the gene matches. The CDR3 runs to 14 residues. CDR3 amino acids: CASSYSGTPNIQYF. The CDR3 DNA follows: TGTGCCAGCAGTTATAGCGGGACTCCAAACATTCAGTACTTC.